The next 5 T cell receptor beta chains were all read from a single sample in a study of somatic mutations in cytotoxic T cells in rheumatoid arthritis. The assay was immunoSEQ multiplex PCR, and TCRdb's table has in-frame clones only and misses some. The sample lists 13,000 to 15,000 clones, around 68% occurring once. Input material: CD8+ T cells sorted from blood. These receptors were taken from an adult with rheumatoid arthritis.

The rearrangement joins TRBV5-5 to TRBJ1-5; D is unresolved. This CDR3 is 14 amino acids long. Germline assignment: CDR1 SGHKS and CDR2 YYEKEE (reference sequence). The V end was cut by 2 bases, the J end by 5 bases, with 11 bases between. The CDR3 reads CASSLGGGDQPQHF. CDR3 nucleotides: TGTGCCAGCAGCTTAGGAGGAGGAGATCAGCCCCAGCATTTT.

This clone has just one count. The chain carries TRBV6-1 and TRBJ1-2; tentatively, D is TRBD1 (5 bases). Germline CDR1 and CDR2: MNHNS and SASEGT. V was pared by 4 bases and J by 2 bases, with 14 bases between. This CDR3 comprises 15 residues. The CDR3 sequence is CASSGESGPNYGYTF. For the CDR3, the DNA is TGTGCCAGCAGTGGAGAGTCGGGACCGAACTATGGCTACACCTTC.

About this clone itself: Within the sample, other DNA sequences also encode this same CDR3. The chain recombines TRBV27 with TRBJ1-6, with no clear D. There are 12 residues in the CDR3. Trimming took off 5 bases at V and 10 bases at J, with 9 bases between the two ends. CDR1 is MNHEY and CDR2 is SMNVEV in the germline V gene (reference sequence). In nucleotides, the CDR3 is TGTGCCAGCAGTCCCCCAGGATCACCCCTCCACTTT. This translates into CASSPPGSPLHF.

The chain links TRBV6-1 to TRBJ1-2; TRBD1 is a possible D gene (5 bases). This CDR3 has 13 residues. V was trimmed by 3 bases and J by 4 bases, leaving 9 bases between them. Per germline, CDR1 MNHNS and CDR2 SASEGT. CDR3 DNA: TGTGCCAGCAGTGACAGGGCAGGCTATGGCTACACCTTC. This encodes CASSDRAGYGYTF.

The chain couples TRBV5-4 to TRBJ1-1, with D unresolved. The CDR3 contains 12 residues. The germline CDR1 and CDR2 sequences are SGHNT and YYREEE (reference sequence). Trimming took 5 bases from V and 7 from J, leaving 12 bases between them. The CDR3: CASSLAGFEAFF. CDR3 DNA: TGTGCCAGCAGTCTGGCGGGGTTTGAAGCTTTCTTT.